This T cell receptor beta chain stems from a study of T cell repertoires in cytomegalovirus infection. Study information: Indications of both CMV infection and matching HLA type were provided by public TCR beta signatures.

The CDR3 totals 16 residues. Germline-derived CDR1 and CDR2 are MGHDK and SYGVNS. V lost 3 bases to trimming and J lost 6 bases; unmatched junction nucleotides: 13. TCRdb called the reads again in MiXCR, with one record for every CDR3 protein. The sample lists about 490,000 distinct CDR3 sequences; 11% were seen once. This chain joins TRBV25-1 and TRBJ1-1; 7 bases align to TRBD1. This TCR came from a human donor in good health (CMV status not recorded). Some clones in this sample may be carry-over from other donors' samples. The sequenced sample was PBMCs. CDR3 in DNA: TGTGCCAGCAGTGAGGGACAGAAATCGGGAGACCCTGAAGCTTTCTTT. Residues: CASSEGQKSGDPEAFF.